This section outlines one TCR beta chain sequence together with its context. Its antigen remains unknown. The source of the sample is a study of cytomegalovirus exposure and HLA in healthy donors. The overall study: Earlier findings included 90 million to 120 million unique TCR beta sequences obtained from 150 million to 200 million T cells. Study outcomes and limitations: Across all donors, roughly uniform sequencing depth was an assumption of the presence/absence analyses.

The study ran its PCR with 60 Vbeta and 13 Jbeta primers. This table comes from immunoSEQ multiplex PCR, and its TCRdb copy is limited to in-frame clones, with some not included. Among around 95,000 clones, roughly four fifths were seen once, and the ten largest hold 3.7%. Germline V CDR1 and CDR2: SGHRS, YFSETQ. The CDR3 spans 15 residues. Trimming removed 0 bases from V and 4 bases from J; junction bases left unmatched: 3. This chain connects TRBV5-1 to TRBJ1-2, with 10 bases identical to TRBD1. The material sequenced was PBMCs. This sequence was found in a female donor in good health and CMV-seropositive. CDR3 sequence reads: CASSLGQGASYGYTF. The CDR3 DNA is TGCGCCAGCAGCTTGGGACAGGGGGCGTCCTATGGCTACACCTTC.